Here is one TCR beta chain with its context. Its antigen is undetermined. This specimen comes from a study of T cell responses to AZD1222 COVID-19 vaccine. The study, taken as a whole, reports: Seropositive at baseline were only six AZD1222 recipients.

TCRdb's copy holds only in-frame clones and misses some; the assay was immunoSEQ multiplex PCR. The table lists approximately 140,000 clones, about 90% of them singletons, with roughly 2.9% in the top ten. Germline values: CDR1 MGHRA, CDR2 YSYEKL. The CDR3 extends over 17 amino acids. The V end lost 0 bases, the J end lost 0 bases, and 12 bases lay between the germline ends. Specimen: peripheral blood, collected on day 0 of MenACWY control vaccination. The J gene is TRBJ1-3, the V gene TRBV4-1; TRBD1 might be the D (6 bases). The receptor's source is an adult in good health. The CDR3 loop is CASSQERGGYSGNTIYF. The CDR3 DNA follows: TGCGCCAGCAGCCAAGAAAGGGGGGGCTACTCTGGAAACACCATATATTTT.